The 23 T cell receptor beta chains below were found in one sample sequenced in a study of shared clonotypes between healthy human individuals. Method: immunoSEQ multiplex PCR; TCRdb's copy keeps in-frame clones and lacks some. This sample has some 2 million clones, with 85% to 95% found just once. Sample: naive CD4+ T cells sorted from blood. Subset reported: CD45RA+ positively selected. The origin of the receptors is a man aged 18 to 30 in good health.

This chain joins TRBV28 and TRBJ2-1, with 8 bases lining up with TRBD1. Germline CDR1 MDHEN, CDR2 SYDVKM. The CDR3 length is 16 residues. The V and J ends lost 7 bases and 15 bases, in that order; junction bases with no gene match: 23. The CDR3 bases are TGTGCCAGCACCAATTATCCAGGGGGCACTCCGTCACGGTGGTTCTTC. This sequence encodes CASTNYPGGTPSRWFF.

In DNA, the CDR3 is TGTGCTAGTGTCGAGTCCGGGGCCGGCCCCCTCTCCTACGAGCAGTACTTC. Translated: CASVESGAGPLSYEQYF. The V call is TRBV12-5, the J call TRBJ2-7; D tentatively reads TRBD1 or TRBD2 (5 bases each). Trimming shortened V by 7 bases and J by 0 bases, and 22 bases separated the two germline ends. The CDR3 extends over 17 amino acids. CDR1 and CDR2 (germline): LGHNT, FRNRAP.

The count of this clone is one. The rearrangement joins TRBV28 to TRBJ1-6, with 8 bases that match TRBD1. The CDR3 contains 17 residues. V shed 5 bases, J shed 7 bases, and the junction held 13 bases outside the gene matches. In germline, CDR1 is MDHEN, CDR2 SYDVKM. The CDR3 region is CASSPSVGQGLNSPLHF. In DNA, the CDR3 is TGTGCCAGCAGTCCCTCCGTAGGACAGGGCCTAAATTCACCCCTCCACTTT.

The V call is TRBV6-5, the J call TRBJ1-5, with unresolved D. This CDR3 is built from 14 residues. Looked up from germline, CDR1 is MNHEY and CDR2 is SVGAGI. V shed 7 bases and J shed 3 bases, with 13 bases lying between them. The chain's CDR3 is CASKKWQDNQPQHF. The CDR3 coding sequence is TGTGCCAGCAAGAAGTGGCAGGACAATCAGCCCCAGCATTTT.

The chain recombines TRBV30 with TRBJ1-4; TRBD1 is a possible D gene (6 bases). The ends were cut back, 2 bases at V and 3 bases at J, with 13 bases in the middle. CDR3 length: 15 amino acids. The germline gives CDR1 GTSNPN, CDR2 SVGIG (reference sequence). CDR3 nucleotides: TGTGCCTGGAGTTCGTGGACAGCGTCTAATGAAAAACTGTTTTTT. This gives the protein CAWSSWTASNEKLFF. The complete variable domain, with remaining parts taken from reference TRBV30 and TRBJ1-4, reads SQTIHQWPATLVQPVGSPLSLECTVEGTSNPNLYWYRQAAGRGLQLLFYSVGIGQISSEVPQNLSASRPQDRQFILSSKKLLLSDSGFYLCAWSSWTASNEKLFFGSGTQLSVL.

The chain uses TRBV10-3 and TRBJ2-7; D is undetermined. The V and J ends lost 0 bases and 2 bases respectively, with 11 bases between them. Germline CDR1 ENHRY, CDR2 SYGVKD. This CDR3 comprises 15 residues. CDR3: CAISESLKPPYEQYF. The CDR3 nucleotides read TGTGCCATCAGTGAGTCCTTAAAGCCCCCCTACGAGCAGTACTTC.

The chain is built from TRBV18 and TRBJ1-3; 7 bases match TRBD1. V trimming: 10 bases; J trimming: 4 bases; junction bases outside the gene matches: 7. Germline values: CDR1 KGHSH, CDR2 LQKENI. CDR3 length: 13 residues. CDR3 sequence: CATTRDSGNTIYF. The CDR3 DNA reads TGTGCCACCACGAGGGACAGCGGAAACACCATATATTTT.

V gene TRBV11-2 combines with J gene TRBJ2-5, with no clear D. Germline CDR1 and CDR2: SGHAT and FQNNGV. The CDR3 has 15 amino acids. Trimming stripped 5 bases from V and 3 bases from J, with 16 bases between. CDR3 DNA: TGTGCCAGCAGCCCAGGCTCGGGCTTCAAAGAGACCCAGTACTTC. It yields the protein CASSPGSGFKETQYF.

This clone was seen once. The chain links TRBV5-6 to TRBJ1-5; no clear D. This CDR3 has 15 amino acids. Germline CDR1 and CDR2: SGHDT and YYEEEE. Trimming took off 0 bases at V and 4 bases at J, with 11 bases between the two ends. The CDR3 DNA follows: TGTGCCAGCAGCTTGGGCCAGCTAGAAAATCAGCCCCAGCATTTT. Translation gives CASSLGQLENQPQHF.

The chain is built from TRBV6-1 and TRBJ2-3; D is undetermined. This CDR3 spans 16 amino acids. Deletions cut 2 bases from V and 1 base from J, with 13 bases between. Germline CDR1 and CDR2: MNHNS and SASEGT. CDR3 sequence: CASSEPLKGGTDTQYF. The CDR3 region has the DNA TGTGCCAGCAGTGAACCCTTAAAGGGTGGCACAGATACGCAGTATTTT.

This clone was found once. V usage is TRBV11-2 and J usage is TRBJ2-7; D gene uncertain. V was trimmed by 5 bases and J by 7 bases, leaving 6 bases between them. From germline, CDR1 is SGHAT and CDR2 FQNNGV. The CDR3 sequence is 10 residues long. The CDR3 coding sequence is TGTGCCAGCAGCCACGGAGAGCAGTACTTC. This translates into CASSHGEQYF.

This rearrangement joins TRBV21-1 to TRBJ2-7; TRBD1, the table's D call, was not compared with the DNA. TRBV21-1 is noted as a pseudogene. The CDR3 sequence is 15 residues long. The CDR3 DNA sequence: TGTGCCAGCAGCAAAGGAGACATCGTGGGCTACGAGCAGTACTTC. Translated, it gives CASSKGDIVGYEQYF.

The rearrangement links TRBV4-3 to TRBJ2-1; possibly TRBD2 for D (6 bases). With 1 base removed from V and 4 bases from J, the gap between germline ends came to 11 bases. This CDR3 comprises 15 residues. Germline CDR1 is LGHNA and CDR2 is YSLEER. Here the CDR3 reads CASSQVGRGYNEQFF. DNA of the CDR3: TGCGCCAGCAGCCAAGTGGGTCGGGGGTACAATGAGCAGTTCTTC.

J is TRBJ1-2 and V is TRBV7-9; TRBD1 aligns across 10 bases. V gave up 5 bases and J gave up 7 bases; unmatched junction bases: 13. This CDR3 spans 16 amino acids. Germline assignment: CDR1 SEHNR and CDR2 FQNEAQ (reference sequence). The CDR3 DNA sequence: TGTGCCAGCAGCCAAAAACCCGACAGGGGGCATGGTGGCTACACCTTC. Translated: CASSQKPDRGHGGYTF.

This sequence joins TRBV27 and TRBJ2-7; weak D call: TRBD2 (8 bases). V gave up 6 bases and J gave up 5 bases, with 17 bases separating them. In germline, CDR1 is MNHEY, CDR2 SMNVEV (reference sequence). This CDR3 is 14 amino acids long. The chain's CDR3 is CASSRGGRGNEQYF. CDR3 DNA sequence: TGTGCCAGCAGCCGGGGGGGCAGGGGGAACGAGCAGTACTTC.

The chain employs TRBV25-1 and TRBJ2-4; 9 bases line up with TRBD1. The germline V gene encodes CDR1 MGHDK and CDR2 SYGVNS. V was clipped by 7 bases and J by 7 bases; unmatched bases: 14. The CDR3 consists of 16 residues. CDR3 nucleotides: TGTGCCAGCACCGAAACGGGGACAGGGAGGGGGAACATTCAGTACTTC. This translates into CASTETGTGRGNIQYF.

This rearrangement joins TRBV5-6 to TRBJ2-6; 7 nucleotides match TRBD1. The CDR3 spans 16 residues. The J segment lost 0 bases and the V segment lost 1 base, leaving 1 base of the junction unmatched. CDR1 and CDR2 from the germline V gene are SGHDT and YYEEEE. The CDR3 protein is CASSLYRGSGANVLTF. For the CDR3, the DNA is TGTGCCAGCAGCTTGTACAGGGGCTCTGGGGCCAACGTCCTGACTTTC.

This CDR3 is CASSTAGGLTDTQYF. CDR3 sequence (DNA): TGTGCCAGTAGTACGGCGGGAGGGCTAACAGATACGCAGTATTTT. The V and J genes are TRBV19 and TRBJ2-3; 9 bases map to TRBD2. The CDR3 sequence is 15 residues long. Germline V lookup: CDR1 LNHDA, CDR2 SQIVND (reference sequence). Losses at the gene ends were 4 bases for V and 3 bases for J; bases not matched to a gene: 5. The full variable domain, rest sourced from reference TRBV19 and TRBJ2-3, is DGGITQSPKYLFRKEGQNVTLSCEQNLNHDAMYWYRQDPGQGLRLIYYSQIVNDFQKGDIAEGYSVSREKKESFPLTVTSAQKNPTAFYLCASSTAGGLTDTQYFGPGTRLTVL.

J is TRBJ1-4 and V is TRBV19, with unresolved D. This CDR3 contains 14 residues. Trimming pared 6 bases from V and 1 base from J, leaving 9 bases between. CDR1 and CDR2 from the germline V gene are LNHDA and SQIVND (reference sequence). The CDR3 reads CASRLGRTNEKLFF. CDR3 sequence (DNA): TGTGCCAGTAGACTTGGGAGAACTAATGAAAAACTGTTTTTT.

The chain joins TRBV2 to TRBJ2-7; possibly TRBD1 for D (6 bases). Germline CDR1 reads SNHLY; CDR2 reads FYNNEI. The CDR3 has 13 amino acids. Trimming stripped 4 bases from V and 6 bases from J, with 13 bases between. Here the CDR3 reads CASSGQETGEQYF. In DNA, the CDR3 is TGTGCCAGCAGTGGACAGGAAACAGGCGAGCAGTACTTC.

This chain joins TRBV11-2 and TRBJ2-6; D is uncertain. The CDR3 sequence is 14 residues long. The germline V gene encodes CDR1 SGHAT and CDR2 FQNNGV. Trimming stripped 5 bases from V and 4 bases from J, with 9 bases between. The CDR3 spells CASSTPAGANVLTF. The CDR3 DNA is TGTGCCAGCAGCACTCCGGCAGGGGCCAACGTCCTGACTTTC.

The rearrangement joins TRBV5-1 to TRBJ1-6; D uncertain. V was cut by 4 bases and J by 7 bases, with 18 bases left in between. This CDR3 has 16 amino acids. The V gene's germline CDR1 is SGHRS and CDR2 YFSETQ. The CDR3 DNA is TGCGCCAGCAGCACCGACGGACGGAAGGTGAATTCACCCCTCCACTTT. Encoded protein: CASSTDGRKVNSPLHF.

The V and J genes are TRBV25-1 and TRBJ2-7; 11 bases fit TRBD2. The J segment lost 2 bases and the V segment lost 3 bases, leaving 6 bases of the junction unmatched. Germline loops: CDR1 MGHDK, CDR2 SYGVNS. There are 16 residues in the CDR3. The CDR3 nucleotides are TGTGCCAGCAGTGACTCTCTTAGCGGGAGGGCCTACGAGCAGTACTTC. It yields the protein CASSDSLSGRAYEQYF.